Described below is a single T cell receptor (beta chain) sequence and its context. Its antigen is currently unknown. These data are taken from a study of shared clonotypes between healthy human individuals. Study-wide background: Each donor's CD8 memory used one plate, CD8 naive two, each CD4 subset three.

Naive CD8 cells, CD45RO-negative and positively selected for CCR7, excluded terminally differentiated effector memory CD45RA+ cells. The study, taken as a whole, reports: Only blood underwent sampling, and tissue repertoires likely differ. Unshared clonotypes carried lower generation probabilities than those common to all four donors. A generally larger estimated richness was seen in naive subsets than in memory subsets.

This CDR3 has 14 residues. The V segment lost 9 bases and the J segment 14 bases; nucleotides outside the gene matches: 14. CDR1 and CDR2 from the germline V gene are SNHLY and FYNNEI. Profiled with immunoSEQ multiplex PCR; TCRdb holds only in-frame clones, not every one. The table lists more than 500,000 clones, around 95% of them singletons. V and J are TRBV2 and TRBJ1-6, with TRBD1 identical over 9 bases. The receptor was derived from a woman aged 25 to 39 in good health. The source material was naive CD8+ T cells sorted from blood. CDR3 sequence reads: CARERDRVMRSLHF. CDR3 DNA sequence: TGTGCCAGAGAGCGGGACAGGGTTATGAGGTCCCTCCACTTT.